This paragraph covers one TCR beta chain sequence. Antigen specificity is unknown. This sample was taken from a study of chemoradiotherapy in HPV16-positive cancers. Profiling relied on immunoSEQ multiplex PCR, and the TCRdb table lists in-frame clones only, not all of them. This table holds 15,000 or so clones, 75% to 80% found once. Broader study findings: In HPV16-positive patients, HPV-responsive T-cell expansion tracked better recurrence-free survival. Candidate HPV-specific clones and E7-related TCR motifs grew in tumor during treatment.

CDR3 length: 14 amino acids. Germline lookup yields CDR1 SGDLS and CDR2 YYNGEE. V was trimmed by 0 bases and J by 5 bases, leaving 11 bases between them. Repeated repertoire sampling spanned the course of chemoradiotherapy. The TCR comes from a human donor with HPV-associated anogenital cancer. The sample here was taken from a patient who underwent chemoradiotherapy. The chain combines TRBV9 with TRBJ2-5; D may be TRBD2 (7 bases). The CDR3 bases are TGTGCCAGCAGCGTAGACTGGGGGGGCGAGACCCAGTACTTC. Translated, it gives CASSVDWGGETQYF.